This T cell receptor (beta chain) was observed in a study of T cell repertoires in cytomegalovirus infection. At the level of the study: Researchers turned to recently identified HLA-C-restricted CMV epitopes as well as well-studied HLA-B-restricted ones. Shared public TCR beta signatures pointed to both CMV infection and a matching HLA type.

Per the germline V gene, CDR1 is MNHEY and CDR2 is SVGEGT. Trimming took 5 bases from V and 4 from J, leaving 28 bases between them. This CDR3 comprises 19 residues. Comment on this clonotype: Its antigen is not identified.

Notes on the study in general: The study found HLA-C-restricted CMV-specific TCR beta clonotypes dominating the ex vivo response. Using cumulative public TCR beta family frequency, the authors identified those who carried CMV together with the relevant HLA.

TCRdb ran MiXCR on the reads and lists one entry per CDR3 protein. The table shows tens of thousands of distinct CDR3 sequences, with roughly a quarter occurring only once. This clonotype was sampled from a human donor in good health (CMV status not recorded). Some clones in this sample may be carry-over from other donors' samples. This chain connects TRBV6-2 or TRBV6-3 to TRBJ2-3; D possibly corresponds to TRBD2 (6 bases). Source: CD8+ T cells from cultured PBMCs, taken from culture after CMV antigen stimulation. DNA of the CDR3: TGTGCCAGCAGTCACCCTCGGGCCAGTGGAATTCGGAGGGCAGATACGCAGTATTTT. Protein product: CASSHPRASGIRRADTQYF.